This TCR beta chain was found in a study of T cells after yellow fever vaccination. Study background: Libraries from low-cell-number fractions were prepared with the SMART-Seq v4 Ultra Low Input RNA kit. General study results and limits: Boosting was followed by the reappearance of most primary-vaccination clones (96% CD4, more than 70% CD8). Researchers cautioned that FACS-sorted repertoires could harbor abundant clonotypes contaminating from the bulk population.

This clonotype came up a few times. Its antigen is as yet unknown. Synthesis of TCR cDNA relied on 5'RACE template switching, which attached a universal primer site and UMIs. TCRdb analysed the 5' RACE reads with MiXCR anew, one entry per CDR3 protein. The sample yields about 160,000 distinct CDR3 sequences, about 7% seen once. V trimming: 4 bases; J trimming: 7 bases; junction bases outside the gene matches: 4. This CDR3 is 13 amino acids long. Per germline, CDR1 LNHDA and CDR2 SQIVND (reference sequence). The receptor's source is a man between 18 and 29 years old who received the YFV17D yellow fever vaccine. The sequencing used CD4+ T cells sorted from PBMCs, collected 4 to 6 days after the first yellow fever vaccination. V usage is TRBV19 and J usage is TRBJ2-1; 7 nucleotides agree with TRBD1. In DNA, the CDR3 is TGTGCCAGTAGTAGCGTACAGGGGAATGAGCAGTTCTTC. It translates to CASSSVQGNEQFF.